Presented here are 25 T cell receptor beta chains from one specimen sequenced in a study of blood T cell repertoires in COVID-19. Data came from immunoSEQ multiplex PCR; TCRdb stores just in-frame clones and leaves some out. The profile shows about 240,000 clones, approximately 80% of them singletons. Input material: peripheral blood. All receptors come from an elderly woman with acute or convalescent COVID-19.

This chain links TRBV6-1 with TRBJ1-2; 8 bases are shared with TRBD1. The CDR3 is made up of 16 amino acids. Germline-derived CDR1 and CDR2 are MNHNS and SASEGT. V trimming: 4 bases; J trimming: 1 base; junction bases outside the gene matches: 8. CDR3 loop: CASSGGRGQDNYGYTF. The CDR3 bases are TGTGCCAGCAGTGGGGGCAGGGGGCAGGATAACTATGGCTACACCTTC.

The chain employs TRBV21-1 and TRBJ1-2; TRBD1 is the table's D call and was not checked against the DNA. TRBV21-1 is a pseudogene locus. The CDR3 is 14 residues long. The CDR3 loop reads CASSKAQGNYGYTF. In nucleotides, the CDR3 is TGTGCCAGCAGCAAAGCGCAGGGCAACTATGGCTACACCTTC.

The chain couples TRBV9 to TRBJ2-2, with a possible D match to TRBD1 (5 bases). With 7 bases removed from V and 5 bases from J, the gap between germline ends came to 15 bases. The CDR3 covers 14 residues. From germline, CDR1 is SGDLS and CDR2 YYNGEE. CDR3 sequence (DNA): TGTGCCAGCGGCCCGAGACAGCGTACCGGGGAGCTGTTTTTT. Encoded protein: CASGPRQRTGELFF.

The DNA for the CDR3 is TGTGCCAGCAGCTTAGGCCGGGGCTATGGCTACACCTTC. Protein sequence: CASSLGRGYGYTF. The gene calls are TRBV7-2 and TRBJ1-2, with D unclear. This CDR3 spans 13 amino acids. V shed 1 base and J shed 4 bases, with 7 bases lying between them. CDR1 is SGHTA, CDR2 FQGNSA, per germline. Variable domain in full (rest from reference TRBV7-2 and TRBJ1-2): GAGVSQSPSNKVTEKGKDVELRCDPISGHTALYWYRQSLGQGLEFLIYFQGNSAPDKSGLPSDRFSAERTGGSVSTLTIQRTQQEDSAVYLCASSLGRGYGYTFGSGTRLTVV.

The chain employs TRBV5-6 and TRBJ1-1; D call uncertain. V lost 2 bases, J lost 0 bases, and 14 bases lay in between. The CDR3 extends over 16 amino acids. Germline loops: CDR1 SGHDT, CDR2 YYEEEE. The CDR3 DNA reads TGTGCCAGCAGCTTCAGGTCCCCGAGAATGAACACTGAAGCTTTCTTT. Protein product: CASSFRSPRMNTEAFF. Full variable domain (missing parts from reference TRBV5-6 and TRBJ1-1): DAGVTQSPTHLIKTRGQQVTLRCSPKSGHDTVSWYQQALGQGPQFIFQYYEEEERQRGNFPDRFSGHQFPNYSSELNVNALLLGDSALYLCASSFRSPRMNTEAFFGQGTRLTVV.

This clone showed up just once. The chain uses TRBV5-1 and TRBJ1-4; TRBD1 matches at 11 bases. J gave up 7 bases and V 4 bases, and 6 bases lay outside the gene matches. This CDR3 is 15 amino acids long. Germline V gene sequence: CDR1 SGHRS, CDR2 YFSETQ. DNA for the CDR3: TGCGCCAGCAGCAGCGGACAGGGGGCAAGTGAAAAACTGTTTTTT. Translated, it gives CASSSGQGASEKLFF.

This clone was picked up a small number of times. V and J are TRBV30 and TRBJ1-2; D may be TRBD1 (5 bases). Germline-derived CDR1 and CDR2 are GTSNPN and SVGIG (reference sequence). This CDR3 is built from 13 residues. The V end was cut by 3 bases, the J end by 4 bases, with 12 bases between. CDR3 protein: CAWSSQGGYGYTF. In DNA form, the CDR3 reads TGTGCCTGGAGCTCCCAGGGAGGCTATGGCTACACCTTC.

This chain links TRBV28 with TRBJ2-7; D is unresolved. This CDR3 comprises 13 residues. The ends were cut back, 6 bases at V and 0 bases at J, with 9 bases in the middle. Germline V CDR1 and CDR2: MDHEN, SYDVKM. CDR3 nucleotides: TGTGCCAGCAGCCCGTTCCCCTCCTACGAGCAGTACTTC. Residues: CASSPFPSYEQYF.

CDR3: CASSYRGPPDTQYF. In DNA, the CDR3 is TGTGCCAGCTCTTACAGGGGCCCACCGGATACGCAGTATTTT. The V call is TRBV6-1, the J call TRBJ2-3; 7 nucleotides agree with TRBD1. The CDR3 is made up of 14 amino acids. V trimming: 8 bases; J trimming: 6 bases; junction bases outside the gene matches: 11. Germline loops: CDR1 MNHNS, CDR2 SASEGT.

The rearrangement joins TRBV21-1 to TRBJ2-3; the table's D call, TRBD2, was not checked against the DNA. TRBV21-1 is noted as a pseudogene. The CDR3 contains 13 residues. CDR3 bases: TGTGCCAGCAGCAGGGGGGTCACTCATACGCAGTATTTT. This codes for CASSRGVTHTQYF.

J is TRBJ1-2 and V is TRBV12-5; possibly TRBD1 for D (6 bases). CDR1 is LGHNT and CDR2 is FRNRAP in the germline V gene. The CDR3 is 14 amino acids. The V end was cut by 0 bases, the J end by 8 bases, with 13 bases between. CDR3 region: CASGLVRGASGYTF. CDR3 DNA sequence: TGTGCTAGTGGTTTGGTTCGGGGGGCGAGCGGCTACACCTTC. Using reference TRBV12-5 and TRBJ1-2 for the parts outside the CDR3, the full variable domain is DARVTQTPRHKVTEMGQEVTMRCQPILGHNTVFWYRQTMMQGLELLAYFRNRAPLDDSGMPKDRFSAEMPDATLATLKIQPSEPRDSAVYFCASGLVRGASGYTFGSGTRLTVV.

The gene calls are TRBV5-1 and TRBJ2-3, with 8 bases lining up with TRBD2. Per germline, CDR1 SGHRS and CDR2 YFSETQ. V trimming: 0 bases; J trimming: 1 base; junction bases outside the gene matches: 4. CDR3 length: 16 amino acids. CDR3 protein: CASSLGVSGGTDTQYF. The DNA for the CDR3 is TGCGCCAGCAGCTTGGGCGTTAGCGGGGGCACAGATACGCAGTATTTT. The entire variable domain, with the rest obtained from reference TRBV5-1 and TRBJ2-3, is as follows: KAGVTQTPRYLIKTRGQQVTLSCSPISGHRSVSWYQQTPGQGLQFLFEYFSETQRNKGNFPGRFSGRQFSNSRSEMNVSTLELGDSALYLCASSLGVSGGTDTQYFGPGTRLTVL.

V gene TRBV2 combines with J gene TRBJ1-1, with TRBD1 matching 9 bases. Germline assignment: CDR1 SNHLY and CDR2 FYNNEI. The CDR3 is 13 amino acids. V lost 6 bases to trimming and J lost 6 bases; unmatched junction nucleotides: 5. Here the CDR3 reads CASSDRGSAEAFF. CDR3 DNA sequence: TGTGCCAGCAGCGACAGGGGGAGCGCTGAAGCTTTCTTT.

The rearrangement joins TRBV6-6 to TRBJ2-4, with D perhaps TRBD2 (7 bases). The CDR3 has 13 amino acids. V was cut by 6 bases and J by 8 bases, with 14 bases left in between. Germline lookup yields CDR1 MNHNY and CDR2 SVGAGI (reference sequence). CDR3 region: CASRQGGADIQYF. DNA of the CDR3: TGTGCCAGCAGACAAGGGGGGGCGGACATTCAGTACTTC.

Here the CDR3 reads CASSEVNGYTF. The CDR3 DNA follows: TGTGCCAGCAGTGAAGTTAATGGCTACACCTTC. The chain links TRBV25-1 to TRBJ1-2; D is unclear. Looked up from germline, CDR1 is MGHDK and CDR2 is SYGVNS. This CDR3 spans 11 amino acids. Trimming shortened V by 2 bases and J by 6 bases, and 4 bases separated the two germline ends.

CDR3 residues: CASSPTSGGTYEQYF. CDR3 in DNA: TGTGCCAGCTCACCTACTAGCGGGGGGACCTACGAGCAGTACTTC. The chain combines TRBV18 with TRBJ2-7; 12 bases fit TRBD2. After removal of 3 bases from V and 2 bases from J, the junction contained 2 bases not matched to a gene. The CDR3 runs to 15 residues. Germline CDR1 is KGHSH and CDR2 is LQKENI.

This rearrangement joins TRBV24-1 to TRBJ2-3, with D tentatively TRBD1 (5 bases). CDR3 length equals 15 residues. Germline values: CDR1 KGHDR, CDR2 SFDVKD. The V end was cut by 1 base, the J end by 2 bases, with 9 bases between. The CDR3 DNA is TGTGCCACCAGTGATTTTAGGGGAACCACAGATACGCAGTATTTT. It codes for CATSDFRGTTDTQYF.

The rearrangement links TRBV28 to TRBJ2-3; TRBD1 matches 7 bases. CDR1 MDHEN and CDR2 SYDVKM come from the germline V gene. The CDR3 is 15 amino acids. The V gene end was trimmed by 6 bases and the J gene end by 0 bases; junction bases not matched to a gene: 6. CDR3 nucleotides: TGTGCCAGCAGCTTAGGGGGCTTAAGCACAGATACGCAGTATTTT. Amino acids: CASSLGGLSTDTQYF.

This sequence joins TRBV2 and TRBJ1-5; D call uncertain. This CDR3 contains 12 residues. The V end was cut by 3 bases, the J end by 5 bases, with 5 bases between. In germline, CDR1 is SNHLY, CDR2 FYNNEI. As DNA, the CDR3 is TGTGCCAGCAGTGACAACTATCAGCCCCAGCATTTT. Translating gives CASSDNYQPQHF.

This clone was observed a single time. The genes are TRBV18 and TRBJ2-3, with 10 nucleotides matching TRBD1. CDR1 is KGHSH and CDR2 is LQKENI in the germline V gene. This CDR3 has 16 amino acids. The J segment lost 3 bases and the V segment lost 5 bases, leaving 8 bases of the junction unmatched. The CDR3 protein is CASSVLRTGGTDTQYF. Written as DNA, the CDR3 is TGTGCCAGCTCAGTTTTACGGACAGGGGGAACAGATACGCAGTATTTT.

CDR3 sequence (DNA): TGCGCCAGCAGCCCCGGAGGGTGGACTAGCGAGAACACCGGGGAGCTGTTTTTT. Its translation: CASSPGGWTSENTGELFF. V gene TRBV5-1 combines with J gene TRBJ2-2, with TRBD2 matching 9 bases. The CDR3 consists of 18 residues. The ends lost 4 bases at V and 1 base at J; junction bases unmatched: 11. Germline CDR1 and CDR2: SGHRS and YFSETQ.

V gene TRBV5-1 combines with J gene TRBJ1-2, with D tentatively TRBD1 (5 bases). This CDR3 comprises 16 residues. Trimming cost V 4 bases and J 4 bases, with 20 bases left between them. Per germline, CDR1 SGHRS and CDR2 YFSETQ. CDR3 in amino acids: CASSTSTGAARYGYTF. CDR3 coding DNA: TGCGCCAGCAGCACAAGTACAGGCGCCGCTCGCTATGGCTACACCTTC.

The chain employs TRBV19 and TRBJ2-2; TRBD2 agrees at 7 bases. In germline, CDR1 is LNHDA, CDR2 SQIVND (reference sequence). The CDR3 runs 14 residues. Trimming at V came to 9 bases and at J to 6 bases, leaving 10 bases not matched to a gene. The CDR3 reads CASGRRGGAGELFF. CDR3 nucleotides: TGTGCCAGCGGTAGGCGCGGGGGTGCCGGGGAGCTGTTTTTT.

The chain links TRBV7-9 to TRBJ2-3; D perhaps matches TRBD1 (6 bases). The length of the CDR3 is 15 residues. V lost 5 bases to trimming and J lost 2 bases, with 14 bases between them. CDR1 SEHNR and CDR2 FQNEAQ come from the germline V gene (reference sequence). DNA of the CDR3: TGTGCCAGCAGCCCGAAAGGGGGAGCCACAGATACGCAGTATTTT. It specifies CASSPKGGATDTQYF.

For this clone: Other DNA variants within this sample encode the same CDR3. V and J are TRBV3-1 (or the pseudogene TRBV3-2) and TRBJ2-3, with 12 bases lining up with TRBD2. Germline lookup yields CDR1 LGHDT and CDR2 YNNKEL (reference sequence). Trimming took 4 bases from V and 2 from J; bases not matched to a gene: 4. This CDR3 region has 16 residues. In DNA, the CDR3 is TGTGCCAGCAGCCCCCTAGCGGGGGGGAACACAGATACGCAGTATTTT. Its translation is CASSPLAGGNTDTQYF.